The 19 T cell receptor beta chains below come from one sample, sequenced in a study of cytomegalovirus exposure and HLA in healthy donors (dated by TCRdb to the late 2010s). The library came from the immunoSEQ multiplex PCR assay. For the multiplex PCR, a mixture combining 60 forward primers for TCR Vbeta segments and 13 reverse primers for TCR Jbeta segments was used. Here the immuneACCESS table is served through TCRdb, limited to in-frame sequences with V and J called. Missing clones are a known gap in these copies; in checked studies unresolved V genes cover under half, and the rest lacks a known reason. For this sample the table gives about 95,000 clones, of which 60% to 85% were detected only once. Roughly 5% of the sample comes from the top ten. Material for sequencing was PBMCs. The receptors here all came from a woman aged 40 to 50 in good health and CMV-seronegative.

CDR3: CASSQADGGGLTEAFF. The CDR3 nucleotides are TGCGCCAGCAGCCAAGCGGACGGGGGGGGCCTCACTGAAGCTTTCTTT. The rearrangement joins TRBV4-1 to TRBJ1-1, with a tentative D call TRBD1 (6 bases). The CDR3 contains 16 residues. Germline CDR1 is MGHRA and CDR2 is YSYEKL. The V end lost 1 base, the J end lost 4 bases, and 16 bases lay between the germline ends.

This chain links TRBV5-1 with TRBJ1-1; TRBD1 might be the D (5 bases). CDR3 length: 16 amino acids. In germline, CDR1 is SGHRS, CDR2 YFSETQ. The germline V and J ends were trimmed by 1 base and 3 bases, with 16 bases remaining between them. DNA of the CDR3: TGCGCCAGCAGCTTGTACAGGCGTGAGGTAGACACTGAAGCTTTCTTT. The encoded protein is CASSLYRREVDTEAFF.

The chain recombines TRBV7-2 with TRBJ2-1; 10 bases agree with TRBD1. The V gene end was trimmed by 1 base and the J gene end by 8 bases; junction bases not matched to a gene: 2. CDR3 length: 14 residues. Germline V gene data show CDR1 as SGHTA and CDR2 as FQGNSA. For the CDR3, the DNA is TGTGCCAGCAGCTTAGGACAGGGGGCATATGAGCAGTTCTTC. Its translation is CASSLGQGAYEQFF. Supplemented by reference TRBV7-2 and TRBJ2-1, the full variable domain reads GAGVSQSPSNKVTEKGKDVELRCDPISGHTALYWYRQSLGQGLEFLIYFQGNSAPDKSGLPSDRFSAERTGGSVSTLTIQRTQQEDSAVYLCASSLGQGAYEQFFGPGTRLTVL.

The chain carries TRBV10-3 and TRBJ2-7; 9 positions agree with TRBD1. Germline CDR1 reads ENHRY; CDR2 reads SYGVKD. The ends lost 2 bases at V and 0 bases at J; junction bases unmatched: 5. The CDR3 extends over 16 amino acids. Written as DNA, the CDR3 is TGTGCCATCAGTGAGGGGACAGGGCCGGGCTCCTACGAGCAGTACTTC. This gives the protein CAISEGTGPGSYEQYF.

The gene calls are TRBV28 and TRBJ1-2, with TRBD1 matching over 9 bases. The CDR3 sequence is 13 residues long. The V segment lost 6 bases and the J segment 4 bases; nucleotides outside the gene matches: 3. Germline CDR1 is MDHEN and CDR2 is SYDVKM. The CDR3 DNA is TGTGCCAGCAGCAGACAGGGGGGCTATGGCTACACCTTC. Its protein is CASSRQGGYGYTF.

V usage is TRBV10-2 and J usage is TRBJ1-4, with D unresolved. Trimming pared 3 bases from V and 0 bases from J, leaving 11 bases between. CDR1 WSHSY and CDR2 SAAADI come from the germline V gene. This CDR3 spans 16 amino acids. The CDR3 nucleotides read TGCGCCAGCAGTGATGGGCAGCCTGCAACTAATGAAAAACTGTTTTTT. It yields the protein CASSDGQPATNEKLFF.

This sequence joins TRBV15 and TRBJ2-2; 8 positions match TRBD2. The V segment lost 0 bases and the J segment 2 bases; nucleotides outside the gene matches: 14. The CDR3 sequence is 20 residues long. Germline CDR1 and CDR2: LNHNV and YYDKDF (reference sequence). This CDR3 is CATSRDVPLAGTSNTGELFF. CDR3 nucleotides: TGTGCCACCAGCAGAGATGTTCCACTAGCCGGGACTAGTAACACCGGGGAGCTGTTTTTT.

J is TRBJ1-1 and V is TRBV30; the D is unclear. The CDR3 length is 13 residues. Per germline, CDR1 GTSNPN and CDR2 SVGIG (reference sequence). Trimming shortened V by 0 bases and J by 5 bases, and 10 bases separated the two germline ends. CDR3 in DNA: TGTGCCTGGAGTGTAAGTAGGCGGACTGAAGCTTTCTTT. Its translation is CAWSVSRRTEAFF. The whole variable domain, filled in from reference TRBV30 and TRBJ1-1, reads SQTIHQWPATLVQPVGSPLSLECTVEGTSNPNLYWYRQAAGRGLQLLFYSVGIGQISSEVPQNLSASRPQDRQFILSSKKLLLSDSGFYLCAWSVSRRTEAFFGQGTRLTVV.

This clone appeared a single time. The J gene is TRBJ1-2, the V gene TRBV7-2, with 8 bases lining up with TRBD1. The V gene end was trimmed by 6 bases and the J gene end by 0 bases; junction bases not matched to a gene: 6. The V gene's germline CDR1 is SGHTA and CDR2 FQGNSA. CDR3 size: 15 residues. CDR3 region: CASRLTGGTNYGYTF. In nucleotides, the CDR3 is TGTGCCAGCAGACTAACAGGGGGTACTAACTATGGCTACACCTTC. The complete variable domain, with remaining parts taken from reference TRBV7-2 and TRBJ1-2, reads GAGVSQSPSNKVTEKGKDVELRCDPISGHTALYWYRQSLGQGLEFLIYFQGNSAPDKSGLPSDRFSAERTGGSVSTLTIQRTQQEDSAVYLCASRLTGGTNYGYTFGSGTRLTVV.

The J gene is TRBJ1-2, the V gene TRBV15; D not resolved. The germline gives CDR1 LNHNV, CDR2 YYDKDF (reference sequence). Between the trimmed V and J ends, which lost 4 bases and 3 bases, there was a span of 18 bases. The CDR3 is 16 residues long. The CDR3 sequence: CATSTMEGGWDYGYTF. CDR3 bases: TGTGCCACCAGCACCATGGAAGGAGGGTGGGACTATGGCTACACCTTC.

This clone is termed medium-sized. This chain uses TRBV5-1 with TRBJ1-4; D call uncertain. The CDR3 has 14 amino acids. The germline gives CDR1 SGHRS, CDR2 YFSETQ. Deletions cut 4 bases from V and 10 bases from J, with 17 bases between. The CDR3 DNA sequence: TGCGCCAGCAGCGAAGTCGGTAGGGAGATAAAACTGTTTTTT. Encoded protein: CASSEVGREIKLFF.

The chain has TRBV11-2 and TRBJ1-1; D might be TRBD1 (5 bases). Germline V CDR1 and CDR2: SGHAT, FQNNGV. The CDR3 is 16 amino acids. Trimming pared 1 base from V and 5 bases from J, leaving 17 bases between. The CDR3 DNA sequence: TGTGCCAGCAGCTTAGCGATCGGGGGGGATTATACTGAAGCTTTCTTT. Translating gives CASSLAIGGDYTEAFF.

This clone has just one count. This chain links TRBV27 with TRBJ1-1, with 9 bases identical to TRBD1. Germline lookup yields CDR1 MNHEY and CDR2 SMNVEV (reference sequence). Trimming removed 6 bases from V and 1 base from J; junction bases left unmatched: 6. There are 15 residues in the CDR3. CDR3 region: CASRMDRGPNTEAFF. DNA for the CDR3: TGTGCCAGCAGGATGGACAGGGGCCCGAACACTGAAGCTTTCTTT.

V usage is TRBV29-1 and J usage is TRBJ2-1; D is ambiguous. Deletions cut 3 bases from V and 0 bases from J, with 9 bases between. There are 14 residues in the CDR3. CDR1 is SQVTM and CDR2 is ANQGSEA in the germline V gene. The chain's CDR3 is CSVDSPHSYNEQFF. CDR3 coding DNA: TGCAGCGTTGATAGCCCGCACTCCTACAATGAGCAGTTCTTC.

The genes are TRBV19 and TRBJ1-1; 7 bases map to TRBD1. This CDR3 region has 15 residues. V was pared by 5 bases and J by 3 bases, with 9 bases of the junction left unmatched. Germline V gene sequence: CDR1 LNHDA, CDR2 SQIVND (reference sequence). The CDR3 region is CASSPETGRDTEAFF. The CDR3 DNA follows: TGTGCCAGTAGTCCTGAGACAGGGCGGGACACTGAAGCTTTCTTT.

The gene calls are TRBV19 and TRBJ2-4, with D possibly being TRBD2 (7 bases). This CDR3 spans 16 amino acids. CDR1 and CDR2 from the germline V gene are LNHDA and SQIVND (reference sequence). V was cut by 7 bases and J by 4 bases, with 20 bases left in between. The CDR3 region has the DNA TGTGCCAGTACTGCCGTTGAGGGGGGGGAGAAAAACATTCAGTACTTC. Protein: CASTAVEGGEKNIQYF.

The chain recombines TRBV11-2 with TRBJ2-5; TRBD2 matches at 15 bases. CDR1 SGHAT and CDR2 FQNNGV come from the germline V gene. Trimming removed 1 base from V and 5 bases from J; junction bases left unmatched: 5. The CDR3 runs 17 residues. This CDR3 is CASSLGGLAGGRETQYF. DNA of the CDR3: TGTGCCAGCAGCTTAGGGGGACTAGCGGGGGGCCGTGAGACCCAGTACTTC. The full variable domain, rest sourced from reference TRBV11-2 and TRBJ2-5, is EAGVAQSPRYKIIEKRQSVAFWCNPISGHATLYWYQQILGQGPKLLIQFQNNGVVDDSQLPKDRFSAERLKGVDSTLKIQPAKLEDSAVYLCASSLGGLAGGRETQYFGPGTRLLVL.

The gene calls are TRBV2 and TRBJ2-3; 7 bases align to TRBD1. Germline V CDR1 and CDR2: SNHLY, FYNNEI. This CDR3 has 15 residues. With V trimmed by 3 bases and J by 2 bases, 5 bases remained unmatched. The CDR3 DNA reads TGTGCCAGCAGTGAGGAGGACAGGCTCACAGATACGCAGTATTTT. Its protein is CASSEEDRLTDTQYF.

The DNA for the CDR3 is TGTGCCAGCAGCTTAGTCCCGGAGGCCTCCGGCGAGCAGTACTTC. Translating it yields CASSLVPEASGEQYF. The gene calls are TRBV7-9 and TRBJ2-7; D perhaps matches TRBD2 (5 bases). Looked up from germline, CDR1 is SEHNR and CDR2 is FQNEAQ (reference sequence). CDR3 length: 15 residues. Trimming took off 1 base at V and 6 bases at J, with 16 bases between the two ends.